Following are 18 T cell receptor beta chains from one sample sequenced in a study of blood T cell repertoires in COVID-19. The data were produced by immunoSEQ multiplex PCR, yet TCRdb's version contains in-frame clones alone and is incomplete. The sample holds approximately 120,000 clones; 75% to 90% are singletons and the top ten take 6.5% to 8%. The sample comprised peripheral blood. These receptors originate from a woman aged 50 to 60 with acute or convalescent COVID-19.

A note on this clone: The same CDR3 can be traced to other DNA sequences in this sample. The rearrangement links TRBV19 to TRBJ1-5, with D possibly being TRBD1 (5 bases). CDR3 length: 14 residues. Germline V lookup: CDR1 LNHDA, CDR2 SQIVND (reference sequence). Between the trimmed V and J ends, which lost 3 bases and 7 bases, there was a span of 13 bases. Here the CDR3 reads CASSIRGGRQPQHF. For the CDR3, the DNA is TGTGCCAGTAGTATTCGGGGGGGAAGGCAGCCCCAGCATTTT.

The chain is built from TRBV5-1 and TRBJ2-2; 15 nucleotides line up with TRBD2. The ends lost 2 bases at V and 4 bases at J; junction bases unmatched: 6. The CDR3 covers 18 residues. Germline lookup yields CDR1 SGHRS and CDR2 YFSETQ. The CDR3 here is CASSFRTSGGAATGELFF. DNA of the CDR3: TGCGCCAGCAGCTTCCGGACTAGCGGGGGGGCCGCCACCGGGGAGCTGTTTTTT.

The chain combines TRBV11-2 with TRBJ1-2, with D tentatively TRBD1 (6 bases). V lost 5 bases and J lost 8, with 15 bases in between. Germline CDR1 is SGHAT and CDR2 is FQNNGV. The CDR3 contains 13 residues. The CDR3, as DNA: TGTGCCAGCAGCAAACAGGGATTAGCCGGCTACACCTTC. Translating gives CASSKQGLAGYTF.

The rearrangement links TRBV13 to TRBJ2-7; no definite D call. CDR3 length: 14 residues. Germline V gene data show CDR1 as PRHDT and CDR2 as FYEKMQ (reference sequence). The V gene lost 4 bases and the J gene lost 3 bases, with 13 bases spanning the gap. Written as DNA, the CDR3 is TGTGCCAGCAGCTCCTCGTACCAGCGCTACGAGCAGTACTTC. Translation: CASSSSYQRYEQYF.

The CDR3: CASSRAWGANTGELFF. The CDR3 DNA reads TGTGCCAGCAGTCGTGCGTGGGGGGCGAACACCGGGGAGCTGTTTTTT. This sequence joins TRBV5-8 and TRBJ2-2; the D gene is possibly TRBD2 (6 bases). V was pared by 5 bases and J by 0 bases, with 14 bases between. Germline V gene lookup returns CDR1 SGHTS and CDR2 YDEGEE. This CDR3 region has 16 residues.

J is TRBJ1-2 and V is TRBV14; 9 nucleotides match TRBD1. The length of the CDR3 is 14 residues. The V segment lost 5 bases and the J segment 6 bases; nucleotides outside the gene matches: 7. Germline CDR1 reads SGHDN; CDR2 reads FVKESK. The CDR3 region is CASSGQGFGDGYTF. The CDR3 DNA is TGTGCCAGCAGCGGACAGGGGTTTGGTGATGGCTACACCTTC.

This clone was found once. The chain uses TRBV9 and TRBJ1-5, with unresolved D. V was pared by 0 bases and J by 3 bases, with 10 bases between. CDR1 SGDLS and CDR2 YYNGEE come from the germline V gene. CDR3 length equals 15 residues. CDR3 sequence reads: CASSVAQAYNQPQHF. In nucleotides, the CDR3 is TGTGCCAGCAGCGTAGCGCAGGCTTACAATCAGCCCCAGCATTTT.

This clone has at least ten counts. V usage is TRBV5-1 and J usage is TRBJ2-3, with unresolved D. With 4 bases removed from V and 0 bases from J, the gap between germline ends came to 9 bases. Looked up from germline, CDR1 is SGHRS and CDR2 is YFSETQ. The CDR3 has 14 residues. CDR3 region: CASSTTGSTDTQYF. The DNA for the CDR3 is TGCGCCAGCAGCACAACCGGGAGCACAGATACGCAGTATTTT.

In this sample, this clone turned up a few times. This rearrangement joins TRBV4-2 to TRBJ2-7, with D uncertain. The CDR3 sequence is 15 residues long. Trimming stripped 0 bases from V and 1 base from J, with 10 bases between. Germline V gene lookup returns CDR1 LGHNA and CDR2 YNFKEQ. CDR3 amino acids: CASSQDIINSYEQYF. DNA for the CDR3: TGTGCCAGCAGCCAAGATATAATAAATTCCTACGAGCAGTACTTC.

The gene calls are TRBV9 and TRBJ1-2; the D gene is possibly TRBD1 (6 bases). CDR1 SGDLS and CDR2 YYNGEE come from the germline V gene. This CDR3 is built from 13 residues. Trimming cost V 4 bases and J 4 bases, with 11 bases left between them. The CDR3, as DNA: TGTGCCAGCAGCCCGGGGGGGGCCTATGGCTACACCTTC. The encoded protein is CASSPGGAYGYTF.

This chain links TRBV6-5 with TRBJ2-4, with 8 positions matching TRBD2. There are 15 residues in the CDR3. Trimming cost V 5 bases and J 6 bases; bases outside gene matches: 9. Germline-derived CDR1 and CDR2 are MNHEY and SVGAGI. The CDR3 region is CASSLSGGARNIQYF. In nucleotides, the CDR3 is TGTGCCAGCAGTCTCTCCGGGGGGGCGAGAAACATTCAGTACTTC.

V usage is TRBV5-1 and J usage is TRBJ2-1; 7 bases map to TRBD1. Unmatched junction bases numbered 13, after V lost 0 bases and J lost 7 bases. CDR3 length: 17 residues. The germline V gene has CDR1 SGHRS and CDR2 YFSETQ. The CDR3 nucleotides read TGCGCCAGCAGCTTGGCCTACAGGGGAACGGGGAGTAATGAGCAGTTCTTC. It encodes CASSLAYRGTGSNEQFF.

V usage is TRBV15 and J usage is TRBJ1-4; D gene unclear. The CDR3 runs 15 residues. In germline, CDR1 is LNHNV, CDR2 YYDKDF (reference sequence). V was pared by 0 bases and J by 3 bases, with 8 bases between. The CDR3 reads CATSRDGGPNEKLFF. The CDR3 DNA reads as TGTGCCACCAGCAGAGATGGAGGCCCTAATGAAAAACTGTTTTTT. Together with reference TRBV15 and TRBJ1-4, the CDR3 gives the full variable domain: DAMVIQNPRYQVTQFGKPVTLSCSQTLNHNVMYWYQQKSSQAPKLLFHYYDKDFNNEADTPDNFQSRRPNTSFCFLDIRSPGLGDTAMYLCATSRDGGPNEKLFFGSGTQLSVL.

J is TRBJ1-6 and V is TRBV3-1 (or the pseudogene TRBV3-2); possible D gene TRBD1, 5 bases. Germline V lookup: CDR1 LGHDT, CDR2 YNNKEL (reference sequence). Trimming removed 4 bases at V and 7 bases at J, with 11 bases between. The CDR3 covers 14 residues. This CDR3 reads CASSLTWGNSPLHF. For the CDR3, the DNA is TGTGCCAGCAGCCTTACGTGGGGCAATTCACCCCTCCACTTT.

The chain joins TRBV7-2 to TRBJ1-1; TRBD1 matches 9 bases. Germline values: CDR1 SGHTA, CDR2 FQGNSA. The CDR3 runs 15 residues. J was trimmed by 3 bases and V by 5 bases; bases with no gene match: 7. For the CDR3, the DNA is TGTGCCAGCAGCCCCGGGACAGGGCGGTACACTGAAGCTTTCTTT. This codes for CASSPGTGRYTEAFF.

This clone has a handful of counts. The chain employs TRBV2 and TRBJ1-2; a possible D gene is TRBD1 (5 bases). V was clipped by 5 bases and J by 4 bases, with 8 bases between them. This CDR3 contains 12 residues. Germline V gene sequence: CDR1 SNHLY, CDR2 FYNNEI. Written as DNA, the CDR3 is TGTGCCAGCAGTCCCGACAGCTATGGCTACACCTTC. Protein sequence: CASSPDSYGYTF.

The sample holds a few counts of this clone. The gene calls are TRBV5-5 and TRBJ1-5; D is undetermined. Per the germline V gene, CDR1 is SGHKS and CDR2 is YYEKEE (reference sequence). Deletions cut 0 bases from V and 1 base from J, with 11 bases between. The CDR3 consists of 16 residues. The CDR3 region has the DNA TGTGCCAGCAGCTTGGCGGGGATACGGAGCAATCAGCCCCAGCATTTT. It specifies CASSLAGIRSNQPQHF.

This chain joins TRBV7-3 and TRBJ1-1, with D possibly matching TRBD1 (5 bases). The length of the CDR3 is 14 residues. V lost 5 bases and J 5 bases, leaving 15 bases between the germline ends. The germline gives CDR1 SGHTA, CDR2 FQGTGA. Here the CDR3 DNA reads TGTGCCAGCAGCCCCGCCGGACAAGGGACTGAAGCTTTCTTT. Translation: CASSPAGQGTEAFF.